The clone carrying this T cell receptor (beta chain) was observed a few times. Its target is not known. Reverse transcribing all isolated RNA meant expressed TCRB transcripts were sequenced. Method: immunoSEQ multiplex PCR; TCRdb's copy keeps in-frame clones and lacks some. The repertoire holds about 340,000 clones, with approximately 9.7% as singletons. The CDR3 sequence is 12 residues long. Germline CDR1 reads SNHLY; CDR2 reads FYNNEI. V lost 5 bases to trimming and J lost 6 bases, with 10 bases between them. This entry belongs to a study of beta chain features in type 1 diabetes. Across the whole study: Analysis included roughly 100 million sorted cells drawn from all samples.

Findings of the study overall: TCRB repertoires of naive, central memory and Treg cells appeared more similar among patients than among healthy donors. Across all four CD4+ subsets, people with type 1 diabetes showed modestly shorter TCRB CDR3s.

The receptor comes from a young man with type 1 diabetes. Sequences were obtained from central memory CD4+ T cells from blood. The rearrangement joins TRBV2 to TRBJ1-2; D possibly corresponds to TRBD1 (5 bases). The CDR3 DNA reads TGTGCCAGCAGTCGGGACGACGATGGCTACACCTTC. Protein sequence: CASSRDDDGYTF.